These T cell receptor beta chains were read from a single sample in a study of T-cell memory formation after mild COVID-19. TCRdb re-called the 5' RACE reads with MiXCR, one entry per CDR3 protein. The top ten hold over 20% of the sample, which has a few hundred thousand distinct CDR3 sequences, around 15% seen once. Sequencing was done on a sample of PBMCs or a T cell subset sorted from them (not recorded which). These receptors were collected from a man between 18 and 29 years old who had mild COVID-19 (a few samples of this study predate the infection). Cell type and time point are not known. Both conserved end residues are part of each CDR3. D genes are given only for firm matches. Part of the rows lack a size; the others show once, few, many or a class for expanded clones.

cdr3_aa: CASRRQGASDTQYF
cdr3_nt: TGCGCCAGCAGACGACAGGGGGCCTCAGATACGCAGTATTTT
d_call: TRBD1
clone_size: many
j_call: TRBJ2-3
v_call: TRBV5-1

cdr3_aa: CSAGRTFNYGYTF
cdr3_nt: TGCAGTGCTGGACGGACGTTTAACTATGGCTACACCTTC
d_call: .
clone_size: .
j_call: TRBJ1-2
v_call: TRBV20-1

cdr3_aa: CASSPRNTEAFF
cdr3_nt: TGTGCCAGCAGCCCGAGGAACACTGAAGCTTTCTTT
d_call: .
clone_size: many
j_call: TRBJ1-1
v_call: TRBV7-9

cdr3_aa: CASSPGGTGNEQFF
cdr3_nt: TGTGCCAGCAGCCCGGGGGGGACTGGAAATGAGCAGTTCTTC
d_call: TRBD2
clone_size: .
j_call: TRBJ2-1
v_call: TRBV27

cdr3_aa: CASSQGFKGALSNEQFF
cdr3_nt: TGCGCCAGCAGCCAGGGGTTCAAGGGGGCCCTCAGCAATGAGCAGTTCTTC
d_call: TRBD1
clone_size: few
j_call: TRBJ2-1
v_call: TRBV4-1

cdr3_aa: CASSRRNNEQFF
cdr3_nt: TGTGCCAGCAGTCGACGTAACAATGAGCAGTTCTTC
d_call: .
clone_size: .
j_call: TRBJ2-1
v_call: TRBV6-2/TRBV6-3

cdr3_aa: CASSLGVTTGELFF
cdr3_nt: TGTGCCAGCAGCTTGGGCGTGACCACCGGGGAGCTGTTTTTT
d_call: .
clone_size: few
j_call: TRBJ2-2
v_call: TRBV5-6

cdr3_aa: CASSLYSHGYTF
cdr3_nt: TGTGCCAGCAGTTTGTACAGCCATGGCTACACCTTC
d_call: .
clone_size: once
j_call: TRBJ1-2
v_call: TRBV12-3/TRBV12-4

cdr3_aa: CASSPSRDPVDNEQFF
cdr3_nt: TGTGCCAGCAGCCCTAGCCGGGACCCCGTCGACAATGAGCAGTTCTTC
d_call: .
clone_size: .
j_call: TRBJ2-1
v_call: TRBV6-5

cdr3_aa: CASSQAGTGKIYGYTF
cdr3_nt: TGTGCCAGCAGCCAGGCCGGGACAGGAAAAATTTATGGCTACACCTTC
d_call: TRBD1
clone_size: .
j_call: TRBJ1-2
v_call: TRBV7-2

cdr3_aa: CSARDSSGGDPNEQYF
cdr3_nt: TGCAGTGCTAGAGACAGTAGCGGGGGGGACCCAAACGAGCAGTACTTC
d_call: TRBD2
clone_size: few
j_call: TRBJ2-7
v_call: TRBV20-1

cdr3_aa: CASRDRGSEQYF
cdr3_nt: TGCGCCAGCAGGGACAGGGGCTCCGAGCAGTACTTC
d_call: TRBD1
clone_size: .
j_call: TRBJ2-7
v_call: TRBV5-1

cdr3_aa: CASRSLQGLVTQYF
cdr3_nt: TGTGCCAGCAGATCTTTGCAGGGGCTGGTGACCCAGTACTTC
d_call: .
clone_size: .
j_call: TRBJ2-5
v_call: TRBV6-5

cdr3_aa: CASSQHQGGYNEQFF
cdr3_nt: TGCGCCAGCAGCCAACACCAGGGGGGATACAATGAGCAGTTCTTC
d_call: .
clone_size: many
j_call: TRBJ2-1
v_call: TRBV4-3

cdr3_aa: CASITPEETQYF
cdr3_nt: TGTGCCAGCATTACGCCCGAAGAGACCCAGTACTTC
d_call: .
clone_size: few
j_call: TRBJ2-5
v_call: TRBV6-1

cdr3_aa: CASSSFPRGPANYGYTF
cdr3_nt: TGTGCCAGCAGCTCGTTCCCCAGGGGGCCTGCTAACTATGGCTACACCTTC
d_call: TRBD1
clone_size: .
j_call: TRBJ1-2
v_call: TRBV11-2

cdr3_aa: CASSPGGSADASGANVLTF
cdr3_nt: TGCGCCAGCAGCCCGGGGGGTTCAGCGGACGCTTCTGGGGCCAACGTCCTGACTTTC
d_call: TRBD2
clone_size: few
j_call: TRBJ2-6
v_call: TRBV5-1

cdr3_aa: CASSPTGQGVSTDTQYF
cdr3_nt: TGTGCCAGCAGCCCAACGGGGCAGGGAGTTTCGACAGATACGCAGTATTTT
d_call: .
clone_size: .
j_call: TRBJ2-3
v_call: TRBV4-2

cdr3_aa: CASSLFGARNNSPLHF
cdr3_nt: TGTGCCAGCAGCTTATTTGGGGCCCGGAATAATTCACCCCTCCACTTT
d_call: .
clone_size: many
j_call: TRBJ1-6
v_call: TRBV5-4

cdr3_aa: CASSQTHGGHTDTQYF
cdr3_nt: TGCGCCAGCAGCCAGACACACGGAGGTCACACAGATACGCAGTATTTT
d_call: .
clone_size: .
j_call: TRBJ2-3
v_call: TRBV4-3

cdr3_aa: CASSRLGTSGAGELFF
cdr3_nt: TGTGCCAGCAGCCGCCTTGGGACTAGCGGGGCCGGGGAGCTGTTTTTT
d_call: TRBD2
clone_size: .
j_call: TRBJ2-2
v_call: TRBV7-9

cdr3_aa: CASSLVDIRNEQFF
cdr3_nt: TGTGCCAGCAGTTTAGTGGACATACGGAATGAGCAGTTCTTC
d_call: .
clone_size: few
j_call: TRBJ2-1
v_call: TRBV12-3/TRBV12-4

cdr3_aa: CASSLVVEQFF
cdr3_nt: TGTGCCAGCAGTCTAGTAGTAGAGCAGTTCTTC
d_call: .
clone_size: few
j_call: TRBJ2-1
v_call: TRBV12-3/TRBV12-4

cdr3_aa: CASSLSGFYGAGNTIYF
cdr3_nt: TGCGCCAGCAGCTTGTCGGGTTTTTATGGGGCTGGAAACACCATATATTTT
d_call: .
clone_size: few
j_call: TRBJ1-3
v_call: TRBV5-1

cdr3_aa: CASSLVYQGTGELFF
cdr3_nt: TGCGCCAGCAGCTTGGTATACCAGGGGACCGGGGAGCTGTTTTTT
d_call: .
clone_size: few
j_call: TRBJ2-2
v_call: TRBV5-1

cdr3_aa: CASSITGPYEQYF
cdr3_nt: TGTGCCAGTAGTATAACCGGCCCCTACGAGCAGTACTTC
d_call: .
clone_size: few
j_call: TRBJ2-7
v_call: TRBV19

cdr3_aa: CASSFTANYGYTF
cdr3_nt: TGTGCCAGCAGTTTCACAGCCAACTATGGCTACACCTTC
d_call: .
clone_size: .
j_call: TRBJ1-2
v_call: TRBV6-5

cdr3_aa: CAWRPGGRYTGELFF
cdr3_nt: TGTGCCTGGAGACCGGGGGGCCGTTACACCGGGGAGCTGTTTTTT
d_call: .
clone_size: many
j_call: TRBJ2-2
v_call: TRBV30

cdr3_aa: CASSPGTVGTDTQYF
cdr3_nt: TGTGCCAGCAGCCCGGGGACCGTCGGCACAGATACGCAGTATTTT
d_call: .
clone_size: .
j_call: TRBJ2-3
v_call: TRBV7-6

cdr3_aa: CASSLTQYNEQFF
cdr3_nt: TGTGCCAGCAGCCTTACCCAATACAATGAGCAGTTCTTC
d_call: .
clone_size: many
j_call: TRBJ2-1
v_call: TRBV9

cdr3_aa: CASSDARGGTEAFF
cdr3_nt: TGTGCCAGCAGTGACGCCAGGGGAGGCACTGAAGCTTTCTTT
d_call: .
clone_size: .
j_call: TRBJ1-1
v_call: TRBV6-4

cdr3_aa: CASSAGQHYGYTF
cdr3_nt: TGCGCCAGCAGTGCCGGACAGCACTATGGCTACACCTTC
d_call: .
clone_size: .
j_call: TRBJ1-2
v_call: TRBV10-1

cdr3_aa: CASSARDNYGYTF
cdr3_nt: TGTGCCAGCAGCGCCCGGGACAACTATGGCTACACCTTC
d_call: .
clone_size: .
j_call: TRBJ1-2
v_call: TRBV7-2

cdr3_aa: CASSPGIMYKNIQYF
cdr3_nt: TGTGCCAGCAGTCCGGGGATTATGTACAAAAACATTCAGTACTTC
d_call: .
clone_size: many
j_call: TRBJ2-4
v_call: TRBV5-5

cdr3_aa: CASSVEENQPQHF
cdr3_nt: TGTGCCAGCAGTGTGGAGGAGAATCAGCCCCAGCATTTT
d_call: .
clone_size: .
j_call: TRBJ1-5
v_call: TRBV6-4

cdr3_aa: CASSKLGGYTF
cdr3_nt: TGTGCCAGCAGCAAACTTGGTGGCTACACCTTC
d_call: .
clone_size: few
j_call: TRBJ1-2
v_call: TRBV12-3/TRBV12-4

cdr3_aa: CASSTWDSDHTDTQYF
cdr3_nt: TGTGCCAGCAGCACGTGGGACAGCGACCACACAGATACGCAGTATTTT
d_call: TRBD1
clone_size: .
j_call: TRBJ2-3
v_call: TRBV7-9

cdr3_aa: CASSSRGTGVRSANEKLFF
cdr3_nt: TGTGCCAGCAGCTCAAGAGGGACGGGAGTCCGATCTGCTAATGAAAAACTGTTTTTT
d_call: .
clone_size: .
j_call: TRBJ1-4
v_call: TRBV7-8

cdr3_aa: CASSAATGSGYEQYF
cdr3_nt: TGCGCCAGCAGCGCCGCGACAGGCTCAGGTTACGAGCAGTACTTC
d_call: .
clone_size: few
j_call: TRBJ2-7
v_call: TRBV5-1

cdr3_aa: CASIKDGNTGELFF
cdr3_nt: TGCGCCAGCATCAAGGACGGGAACACCGGGGAGCTGTTTTTT
d_call: .
clone_size: few
j_call: TRBJ2-2
v_call: TRBV5-1

cdr3_aa: CAISEPLGDTGELFF
cdr3_nt: TGTGCCATCAGTGAGCCCCTAGGGGACACCGGGGAGCTGTTTTTT
d_call: .
clone_size: few
j_call: TRBJ2-2
v_call: TRBV10-3

cdr3_aa: CASSQGGYEQYF
cdr3_nt: TGTGCCAGCAGCCAAGGGGGCTACGAGCAGTACTTC
d_call: .
clone_size: many
j_call: TRBJ2-7
v_call: TRBV3-1

cdr3_aa: CSARNSAGGYTDTQYF
cdr3_nt: TGCAGTGCTAGGAATTCGGCCGGGGGGTACACAGATACGCAGTATTTT
d_call: TRBD2
clone_size: .
j_call: TRBJ2-3
v_call: TRBV20-1

cdr3_aa: CASSDRDLLYGYTF
cdr3_nt: TGTGCCAGCAGCGACCGGGACCTCCTTTATGGCTACACCTTC
d_call: .
clone_size: few
j_call: TRBJ1-2
v_call: TRBV9

cdr3_aa: CASSLAGPYEQYF
cdr3_nt: TGTGCCAGCAGCTTAGCTGGGCCCTACGAGCAGTACTTC
d_call: .
clone_size: few
j_call: TRBJ2-7
v_call: TRBV11-1

cdr3_aa: CASSPVWAPGRYNEQFF
cdr3_nt: TGCGCCAGCAGCCCGGTGTGGGCGCCGGGACGTTACAATGAGCAGTTCTTC
d_call: .
clone_size: .
j_call: TRBJ2-1
v_call: TRBV5-1

cdr3_aa: CASSDRDPNTGELFF
cdr3_nt: TGTGCCAGCAGTGACAGGGATCCGAACACCGGGGAGCTGTTTTTT
d_call: .
clone_size: few
j_call: TRBJ2-2
v_call: TRBV2

cdr3_aa: CASSSGVQETQYF
cdr3_nt: TGTGCCAGCAGCTCAGGGGTACAAGAGACCCAGTACTTC
d_call: .
clone_size: .
j_call: TRBJ2-5
v_call: TRBV7-6

cdr3_aa: CASSFLPTGSTGELFF
cdr3_nt: TGTGCCAGCAGCTTTCTCCCGACAGGGAGCACCGGGGAGCTGTTTTTT
d_call: TRBD1
clone_size: .
j_call: TRBJ2-2
v_call: TRBV7-9

cdr3_aa: CASSFRRGTYEQYF
cdr3_nt: TGTGCCAGCAGTTTCCGACGGGGGACTTACGAGCAGTACTTC
d_call: .
clone_size: .
j_call: TRBJ2-7
v_call: TRBV27

cdr3_aa: CASSLAIEHNEQFF
cdr3_nt: TGTGCCAGCAGCTTAGCAATAGAGCACAATGAGCAGTTCTTC
d_call: .
clone_size: many
j_call: TRBJ2-1
v_call: TRBV7-2

cdr3_aa: CSARGPSGANVLTF
cdr3_nt: TGCAGTGCTAGGGGACCCTCTGGGGCCAACGTCCTGACTTTC
d_call: .
clone_size: .
j_call: TRBJ2-6
v_call: TRBV20-1

cdr3_aa: CASSQDRGTYNEQFF
cdr3_nt: TGCGCCAGCAGCCAAGATAGGGGGACTTACAATGAGCAGTTCTTC
d_call: .
clone_size: many
j_call: TRBJ2-1
v_call: TRBV4-3

cdr3_aa: CASSQGGTGQNTF
cdr3_nt: TGCGCCAGCAGCCAAGGGGGGACAGGGCAGAACACCTTC
d_call: TRBD1
clone_size: few
j_call: TRBJ1-2
v_call: TRBV4-3

cdr3_aa: CASTRDRGGPDTQYF
cdr3_nt: TGTGCCAGCACCCGGGACAGGGGGGGCCCAGATACGCAGTATTTT
d_call: TRBD1
clone_size: few
j_call: TRBJ2-3
v_call: TRBV12-3/TRBV12-4

cdr3_aa: CSATDRTNQPQHF
cdr3_nt: TGCAGTGCTACGGACAGGACCAATCAGCCCCAGCATTTT
d_call: TRBD1
clone_size: .
j_call: TRBJ1-5
v_call: TRBV20-1

cdr3_aa: CASSPAANYGYTF
cdr3_nt: TGTGCCAGCAGCCCGGCGGCTAACTATGGCTACACCTTC
d_call: .
clone_size: few
j_call: TRBJ1-2
v_call: TRBV7-9

cdr3_aa: CASSPDGLYGEQYF
cdr3_nt: TGTGCCAGCTCACCCGATGGACTATATGGGGAGCAGTACTTC
d_call: .
clone_size: few
j_call: TRBJ2-7
v_call: TRBV18

cdr3_aa: CASSKTPGWVAQFF
cdr3_nt: TGTGCCAGCAGTAAAACCCCGGGGTGGGTCGCGCAGTTCTTC
d_call: .
clone_size: .
j_call: TRBJ2-1
v_call: TRBV12-3/TRBV12-4

cdr3_aa: CASSSDVTNYGYTF
cdr3_nt: TGTGCCAGCAGTTCCGACGTAACTAACTATGGCTACACCTTC
d_call: .
clone_size: few
j_call: TRBJ1-2
v_call: TRBV6-2/TRBV6-3